What follows describes a single T cell receptor (beta chain). The data stem from a study of cytomegalovirus exposure and HLA in healthy donors. Vbeta (60) and Jbeta (13) primers were used in the PCR. Here immunoSEQ multiplex PCR was the method, and the copy in TCRdb shows in-frame clones only, minus some. This sample's table has under 100,000 clones. Germline CDR1 MNHEY, CDR2 SVGAGI. This CDR3 is built from 14 residues. V was shortened by 3 bases and J by 3 bases, with 11 bases between the two germline ends. This TCR derives from a man aged 30-40 years in good health and CMV-seronegative. The sequenced sample was PBMCs. The rearrangement uses TRBV6-5 and TRBJ1-2, with D perhaps TRBD1 (6 bases). The CDR3: CASSYRDTDYGYTF. CDR3 sequence (DNA): TGTGCCAGCAGTTATAGGGACACCGACTATGGCTACACCTTC.